The present TCR beta chain was sequenced within a study of shared clonotypes between healthy human individuals. Study-level points and caveats: Researchers sampled blood only, noting tissue repertoires likely differ. Generally, naive subsets came out with larger estimated richness than memory subsets. In a few donors, about 5% of naive CD4 clonotypes appeared in common.

Trimming cost V 3 bases and J 0 bases, with 12 bases left between them. Germline CDR1 and CDR2: MGHRA and YSYEKL. The CDR3 consists of 16 residues. This clone was counted between two and nine times. Its antigen is not known. Profiling relied on immunoSEQ multiplex PCR, and the TCRdb table lists in-frame clones only, not all of them. This repertoire shows approximately 2.1 million clones, approximately 93% found once; its top ten account for under 0.45%. The sequenced sample consisted of naive CD4+ T cells from PBMCs. Noted subset: CD45RA+ positively selected. This receptor was obtained from a man in his late teens or twenties in good health. Some clones in this sample may be carry-over from other donors' samples. This chain joins TRBV4-1 and TRBJ1-5; a weak D match, TRBD1 (6 bases). CDR3 sequence (DNA): TGCGCCAGCAGCCAGTTCACAGGGATTAGCAATCAGCCCCAGCATTTT. Its translation is CASSQFTGISNQPQHF.